This is a list of T cell receptor beta chains from one sample in a study of regulatory T cells in long-lasting Graves disease. TCRdb reprocessed the multiplex PCR reads with MiXCR, giving one entry per CDR3 protein. The sample holds hundreds of thousands of distinct CDR3 sequences; 16% are singletons and the top ten take around a sixth. This sample also belongs to another study, concerning T cells in Graves' hyperthyroidism and ophthalmopathy.

The sample consisted of peripheral blood mononuclear cells (PBMCs), taken at new diagnosis, from a patient treated with antithyroid drugs. The receptors were sampled from a woman aged 30 to 39 with Graves disease. CDR3s include the opening cysteine and the closing phenylalanine or tryptophan. Each record gives: CDR3 DNA, CDR3 protein, D gene, V gene, J gene, clone size, CDR3 length. The D gene is left open where the match is weak. Clone size is not always given. Where it is, it says once, few, many or a class for expanded clones.

CDR3 DNA: TGTGCCAGCAGTTGGACTAGCGGGAGAATTGGCAATGAGCAGTTCTTC
CDR3 protein: CASSWTSGRIGNEQFF
D gene: TRBD2
V gene: TRBV6-9
J gene: TRBJ2-1
clone size: many
CDR3 length: 16

CDR3 DNA: TGTGCCAGCAGCCTTACTAGTGGGGGGGTAAACGAGCAGTACTTC
CDR3 protein: CASSLTSGGVNEQYF
D gene: TRBD2
V gene: TRBV6-2/TRBV6-3
J gene: TRBJ2-7
clone size: few
CDR3 length: 15

CDR3 DNA: TGTGCCAGCAGCCATCAGGGATATACTGAAGCTTTCTTT
CDR3 protein: CASSHQGYTEAFF
D gene: .
V gene: TRBV3-1
J gene: TRBJ1-1
clone size: many
CDR3 length: 13

CDR3 DNA: TGTGCCAGCAGTTTAGCGAGTCTCAAGGATGAGCAGTTCTTC
CDR3 protein: CASSLASLKDEQFF
D gene: .
V gene: TRBV12-3/TRBV12-4
J gene: TRBJ2-1
clone size: many
CDR3 length: 14

CDR3 DNA: TGTGCCAGCAGCTTACTAGCGGGATCAAATGAGCAGTTCTTC
CDR3 protein: CASSLLAGSNEQFF
D gene: TRBD2
V gene: TRBV7-6
J gene: TRBJ2-1
clone size: many
CDR3 length: 14

CDR3 DNA: TGTGCCAGCAGTTACCAGGGGGCGATTTACACTGAAGCTTTCTTT
CDR3 protein: CASSYQGAIYTEAFF
D gene: TRBD1
V gene: TRBV6-5
J gene: TRBJ1-1
clone size: many
CDR3 length: 15

CDR3 DNA: TGTGCCAGCAGCCAACGACAGGGTGGGGGCTACACCTTC
CDR3 protein: CASSQRQGGGYTF
D gene: TRBD1
V gene: TRBV7-9
J gene: TRBJ1-2
clone size: .
CDR3 length: 13

CDR3 DNA: TGCGCCAGCAGCTCCGCTTGGTTTTTGAAATTCGATCAGCCCCAGCATTTT
CDR3 protein: CASSSAWFLKFDQPQHF
D gene: .
V gene: TRBV10-1
J gene: TRBJ1-5
clone size: few
CDR3 length: 17

CDR3 DNA: TGCGCCAGCAGCTTCGGACTAGCGGGAGGCGCAGATACGCAGTATTTT
CDR3 protein: CASSFGLAGGADTQYF
D gene: TRBD2
V gene: TRBV5-1
J gene: TRBJ2-3
clone size: many
CDR3 length: 16

CDR3 DNA: TGTGCCAGCAGTAGGTTCGACCCCGTGGAGCAGTTCTTC
CDR3 protein: CASSRFDPVEQFF
D gene: .
V gene: TRBV7-9
J gene: TRBJ2-1
clone size: many
CDR3 length: 13

CDR3 DNA: TGTGCCAGCAGTTACGGGACTGTGGAAGGTGGCTACACCTTC
CDR3 protein: CASSYGTVEGGYTF
D gene: .
V gene: TRBV6-2/TRBV6-3
J gene: TRBJ1-2
clone size: few
CDR3 length: 14

CDR3 DNA: TGTGCCAGCAGCGTAGGGAGAAGCAATGAGCAGTTCTTC
CDR3 protein: CASSVGRSNEQFF
D gene: .
V gene: TRBV9
J gene: TRBJ2-1
clone size: .
CDR3 length: 13

CDR3 DNA: TGTGCCAGCAGTTACTCGATAACTTCACCCCTCCACTTT
CDR3 protein: CASSYSITSPLHF
D gene: .
V gene: TRBV6-5
J gene: TRBJ1-6
clone size: many
CDR3 length: 13

CDR3 DNA: TGTGCCAGCAGTTTAAACGGATGGGGCTACACCTTC
CDR3 protein: CASSLNGWGYTF
D gene: .
V gene: TRBV12-3/TRBV12-4
J gene: TRBJ1-2
clone size: .
CDR3 length: 12

CDR3 DNA: TGTGCCAGCAGTACCACCCCCGACAGTAGCAATCAGCCCCAGCATTTT
CDR3 protein: CASSTTPDSSNQPQHF
D gene: .
V gene: TRBV27
J gene: TRBJ1-5
clone size: .
CDR3 length: 16

CDR3 DNA: TGTGCCAGCAGCCGTCGTGAGCAGTTCTTC
CDR3 protein: CASSRREQFF
D gene: .
V gene: TRBV12-3/TRBV12-4
J gene: TRBJ2-1
clone size: .
CDR3 length: 10

CDR3 DNA: TGTGCCAGCAGCTTCGACACGTCCTACAATGAGCAGTTCTTC
CDR3 protein: CASSFDTSYNEQFF
D gene: .
V gene: TRBV7-6
J gene: TRBJ2-1
clone size: .
CDR3 length: 14

CDR3 DNA: TGTGCCAGCAGTTTTCGGGCAAGGGGGGCCAACGTCCTGACTTTC
CDR3 protein: CASSFRARGANVLTF
D gene: .
V gene: TRBV12-3/TRBV12-4
J gene: TRBJ2-6
clone size: .
CDR3 length: 15

CDR3 DNA: TGTGCCAGCAGTCCTCCGGGCCGGTCCCACCACACTGAAGCTTTCTTT
CDR3 protein: CASSPPGRSHHTEAFF
D gene: .
V gene: TRBV6-1
J gene: TRBJ1-1
clone size: few
CDR3 length: 16

CDR3 DNA: TGTGCCAGCAATCCCGGGGGGGCGGGACAAAATGAGCAGTTCTTC
CDR3 protein: CASNPGGAGQNEQFF
D gene: TRBD2
V gene: TRBV28
J gene: TRBJ2-1
clone size: many
CDR3 length: 15

CDR3 DNA: TGTGCCAGCAGCCAAGGGGGGTTAGGGGCCTCTGGGTTATATGGCTACACCTTC
CDR3 protein: CASSQGGLGASGLYGYTF
D gene: .
V gene: TRBV13
J gene: TRBJ1-2
clone size: few
CDR3 length: 18

CDR3 DNA: TGTGCCAGTCAACACGGGACAGTCGACGTGACCCAGTACTTC
CDR3 protein: CASQHGTVDVTQYF
D gene: TRBD1
V gene: TRBV7-9
J gene: TRBJ2-5
clone size: many
CDR3 length: 14

CDR3 DNA: TGTGCCAGCAGTTACCCGGGACAGACCTACGAGCAGTACTTC
CDR3 protein: CASSYPGQTYEQYF
D gene: TRBD1
V gene: TRBV6-5
J gene: TRBJ2-7
clone size: few
CDR3 length: 14

CDR3 DNA: TGTGCCAGCTCACCAATCACCGTCGCAACTAATGAAAAACTGTTTTTT
CDR3 protein: CASSPITVATNEKLFF
D gene: .
V gene: TRBV18
J gene: TRBJ1-4
clone size: many
CDR3 length: 16

CDR3 DNA: TGTGCCAGCAGGCTCAGGACATTGAGGGGAGCTTTCTTT
CDR3 protein: CASRLRTLRGAFF
D gene: .
V gene: TRBV6-1
J gene: TRBJ1-1
clone size: .
CDR3 length: 13

CDR3 DNA: TGTGCCAGCAGCTTGGGGGGAATCGAGCATGGCTACACCTTC
CDR3 protein: CASSLGGIEHGYTF
D gene: .
V gene: TRBV5-6
J gene: TRBJ1-2
clone size: many
CDR3 length: 14

CDR3 DNA: TGTGCCAGCAAAGTAAGCGGAAGCACAGATACGCAGTATTTT
CDR3 protein: CASKVSGSTDTQYF
D gene: .
V gene: TRBV7-8
J gene: TRBJ2-3
clone size: many
CDR3 length: 14

CDR3 DNA: TGTGCCAGCAGCCAAGCAAGGGGTAGGGTATGGTTATTGTCCTACAATGAGCAGTTCTTC
CDR3 protein: CASSQARGRVWLLSYNEQFF
D gene: .
V gene: TRBV3-1
J gene: TRBJ2-1
clone size: few
CDR3 length: 20

CDR3 DNA: TGTGCCAGCAGTCCTCGACAGGGGGCGGTTACTAATGAAAAACTGTTTTTT
CDR3 protein: CASSPRQGAVTNEKLFF
D gene: TRBD1
V gene: TRBV27
J gene: TRBJ1-4
clone size: few
CDR3 length: 17

CDR3 DNA: TGTGCCAGCAGCGGTAGGGACAGCTCCTACGAGCAGTACTTC
CDR3 protein: CASSGRDSSYEQYF
D gene: TRBD1
V gene: TRBV7-2
J gene: TRBJ2-7
clone size: many
CDR3 length: 14

CDR3 DNA: TGCAGTGCTAGGACAGGGGTTTTTCGAAAACTGTTTTTT
CDR3 protein: CSARTGVFRKLFF
D gene: TRBD1
V gene: TRBV20-1
J gene: TRBJ1-4
clone size: .
CDR3 length: 13

CDR3 DNA: TGTGCCAGCAGTTACCCAGACGAGGGCCAGTACTTC
CDR3 protein: CASSYPDEGQYF
D gene: .
V gene: TRBV6-2/TRBV6-3
J gene: TRBJ2-5
clone size: .
CDR3 length: 12

CDR3 DNA: TGCAGTGTTAAGTACCGGGGTGAAGCTTTCTTT
CDR3 protein: CSVKYRGEAFF
D gene: .
V gene: TRBV20-1
J gene: TRBJ1-1
clone size: many
CDR3 length: 11

CDR3 DNA: TGTGCCACCAGTTCCCGACAGGGGTTAGTTGAAAAACTGTTTTTT
CDR3 protein: CATSSRQGLVEKLFF
D gene: TRBD1
V gene: TRBV24-1
J gene: TRBJ1-4
clone size: .
CDR3 length: 15

CDR3 DNA: TGTGCCAGCAGCAGCCCGGGACTAGCGTCCAACGAGCAGTACTTC
CDR3 protein: CASSSPGLASNEQYF
D gene: TRBD2
V gene: TRBV2
J gene: TRBJ2-7
clone size: many
CDR3 length: 15

CDR3 DNA: TGCAGTGCTAGAGACGGTCTACTACTCACTTACACCTTC
CDR3 protein: CSARDGLLLTYTF
D gene: .
V gene: TRBV20-1
J gene: TRBJ1-2
clone size: few
CDR3 length: 13

CDR3 DNA: TGCGCCAGCTTAGCCCTGGGGGATTACGAGCAGTACTTC
CDR3 protein: CASLALGDYEQYF
D gene: .
V gene: TRBV10-2
J gene: TRBJ2-7
clone size: .
CDR3 length: 13

CDR3 DNA: TGTGCCAGCAGGGAGACTAGCGGGAGTGAGAATGAGCAGTTCTTC
CDR3 protein: CASRETSGSENEQFF
D gene: TRBD2
V gene: TRBV2
J gene: TRBJ2-1
clone size: many
CDR3 length: 15

CDR3 DNA: TGTGCCAGCAGCGTATCTGGTTCAGGGGTGTACAATGAGCAGTTCTTC
CDR3 protein: CASSVSGSGVYNEQFF
D gene: .
V gene: TRBV9
J gene: TRBJ2-1
clone size: .
CDR3 length: 16

CDR3 DNA: TGTGCCACCGCCCAGGCGACGAACTCCTATAATTCACCCCTCCACTTT
CDR3 protein: CATAQATNSYNSPLHF
D gene: .
V gene: TRBV19
J gene: TRBJ1-6
clone size: few
CDR3 length: 16

CDR3 DNA: TGTGCCAGCAGTTTACCCCGCCCCTATGGCTACACCTTC
CDR3 protein: CASSLPRPYGYTF
D gene: .
V gene: TRBV12-3/TRBV12-4
J gene: TRBJ1-2
clone size: many
CDR3 length: 13

CDR3 DNA: TGTGCCAGCAGCTTAACACGATTAGATACGCAGTATTTT
CDR3 protein: CASSLTRLDTQYF
D gene: .
V gene: TRBV7-2
J gene: TRBJ2-3
clone size: few
CDR3 length: 13

CDR3 DNA: TGTGCCAGCAGGACGATTGACGATGATCAGCCCCAGCATTTT
CDR3 protein: CASRTIDDDQPQHF
D gene: .
V gene: TRBV28
J gene: TRBJ1-5
clone size: .
CDR3 length: 14

CDR3 DNA: TGTGCCATCAGTGAGCCGGGACTAGCGCAAGAGACCCAGTACTTC
CDR3 protein: CAISEPGLAQETQYF
D gene: TRBD2
V gene: TRBV10-3
J gene: TRBJ2-5
clone size: many
CDR3 length: 15